Below are 15 T cell receptor beta chains sequenced from a single sample in a study of neoadjuvant anti-PD-1 for oral cavity cancer. Measured with immunoSEQ multiplex PCR; TCRdb has only the in-frame clones, and not every one. This table has tens of thousands of clones, more than 60% appearing once. The specimen comprised PBMCs, sampled before nivolumab (anti-PD-1) treatment. All receptors derive from a person aged 35-80 years with oral cavity squamous cell carcinoma.

This chain connects TRBV6-5 to TRBJ2-7; tentative D call: TRBD1 (5 bases). This CDR3 region has 14 residues. CDR1 and CDR2 (germline): MNHEY, SVGAGI. The V and J ends lost 5 bases and 2 bases respectively, with 13 bases between them. For the CDR3, the DNA is TGTGCCAGCAGTCCCTCAGGGATCGCCTACGAGCAGTACTTC. Amino acid sequence: CASSPSGIAYEQYF.

J is TRBJ1-1 and V is TRBV5-1; 9 nucleotides align to TRBD1. Trimming at V came to 5 bases and at J to 3 bases, leaving 5 bases not matched to a gene. CDR3 size: 14 residues. Germline CDR1 and CDR2: SGHRS and YFSETQ. The CDR3 is CASRQGARDTEAFF. CDR3 in DNA: TGCGCCAGCAGACAGGGGGCTCGGGACACTGAAGCTTTCTTT. Complete variable domain (other parts from reference TRBV5-1 and TRBJ1-1): KAGVTQTPRYLIKTRGQQVTLSCSPISGHRSVSWYQQTPGQGLQFLFEYFSETQRNKGNFPGRFSGRQFSNSRSEMNVSTLELGDSALYLCASRQGARDTEAFFGQGTRLTVV.

This clone appeared a few times. This chain uses TRBV5-4 with TRBJ2-2; D remains unclear. This CDR3 has 15 amino acids. Per the germline V gene, CDR1 is SGHNT and CDR2 is YYREEE (reference sequence). Trimming took 4 bases from V and 5 from J, leaving 15 bases between them. Here the CDR3 reads CASSPETRRTGELFF. CDR3 DNA: TGTGCCAGCAGCCCCGAAACGCGTAGGACCGGGGAGCTGTTTTTT.

This chain uses TRBV29-1 with TRBJ2-7, with D maybe TRBD2 (5 bases). Germline V gene lookup returns CDR1 SQVTM and CDR2 ANQGSEA. The CDR3 has 13 residues. Trimming took 3 bases from V and 3 from J, leaving 12 bases between them. The CDR3, as DNA: TGCAGCGTTGATGGCGGGTCGGACTACGAGCAGTACTTC. Its protein is CSVDGGSDYEQYF.

The chain couples TRBV10-3 to TRBJ1-2; 12 nucleotides align to TRBD1. Germline CDR1 reads ENHRY; CDR2 reads SYGVKD. With 5 bases clipped from V and 3 bases from J, the junction kept 7 bases outside the gene matches. The CDR3 runs 16 residues. The CDR3 reads CAISPGQGAGDYGYTF. CDR3 nucleotides: TGTGCCATCAGTCCGGGACAGGGGGCCGGGGACTATGGCTACACCTTC.

The V call is TRBV27, the J call TRBJ2-7; maybe TRBD1 (6 bases). V was pared by 7 bases and J by 0 bases, with 13 bases between. CDR1 is MNHEY and CDR2 is SMNVEV in the germline V gene (reference sequence). This CDR3 is 14 amino acids long. The CDR3 here is CASTLTGSSYEQYF. DNA of the CDR3: TGTGCCAGCACCCTCACAGGGAGCTCCTACGAGCAGTACTTC.

This chain's CDR3 is CASSTGYSNQPQHF. DNA of the CDR3: TGTGCCAGCAGCACAGGGTATAGCAATCAGCCCCAGCATTTT. The J gene is TRBJ1-5, the V gene TRBV6-1; the D gene is possibly TRBD1 (6 bases). The ends were cut back, 6 bases at V and 0 bases at J, with 9 bases in the middle. The CDR3 has 14 amino acids. Germline loops: CDR1 MNHNS, CDR2 SASEGT.

In this sample, this clone turned up once. This chain joins TRBV5-1 and TRBJ2-3; a weak D match, TRBD2 (6 bases). The CDR3 runs 14 residues. CDR1 is SGHRS, CDR2 YFSETQ, per germline. The V gene lost 5 bases and the J gene lost 3 bases, with 13 bases spanning the gap. CDR3 sequence (DNA): TGCGCCAGCAGTCGTTTCGGGACTACAGATACGCAGTATTTT. It codes for CASSRFGTTDTQYF.

The chain employs TRBV7-2 and TRBJ2-7; no clear D gene. The CDR3 is 14 residues long. V shed 3 bases and J shed 0 bases, with 9 bases lying between them. Per germline, CDR1 SGHTA and CDR2 FQGNSA. The CDR3 DNA reads TGTGCCAGCAGCTTTAGTCCTAGCTCCTACGAGCAGTACTTC. It codes for CASSFSPSSYEQYF.

This chain connects TRBV7-9 to TRBJ1-1; D is ambiguous. In germline, CDR1 is SEHNR, CDR2 FQNEAQ (reference sequence). V lost 5 bases and J 0 bases, leaving 16 bases between the germline ends. CDR3 length equals 16 residues. CDR3 sequence reads: CASSGGVGILNTEAFF. CDR3 DNA: TGTGCCAGCAGCGGAGGTGTGGGGATCCTGAACACTGAAGCTTTCTTT.

The chain recombines TRBV28 with TRBJ1-6; TRBD1 might be the D (6 bases). Germline lookup yields CDR1 MDHEN and CDR2 SYDVKM. Deletions cut 6 bases from V and 1 base from J, with 13 bases between. The CDR3 is 16 residues long. As DNA, the CDR3 is TGTGCCAGCAGGCTTTACAGGGTTTCCTATAATTCACCCCTCCACTTT. The encoded protein is CASRLYRVSYNSPLHF.

This chain connects TRBV5-6 to TRBJ1-5; 8 bases align to TRBD1. The germline CDR1 and CDR2 sequences are SGHDT and YYEEEE. This CDR3 has 15 residues. J gave up 5 bases and V 4 bases, and 8 bases lay outside the gene matches. The CDR3 coding sequence is TGTGCCAGCAGCATTTTTCAGGGGGCCTATCAGCCCCAGCATTTT. Its translation: CASSIFQGAYQPQHF.

This chain uses TRBV5-4 with TRBJ2-3; 8 bases align to TRBD2. The length of the CDR3 is 18 residues. Germline V CDR1 and CDR2: SGHNT, YYREEE (reference sequence). V dropped 0 bases and J dropped 2; count of bases not matched to a gene: 11. The CDR3 sequence: CASSLARASGRVTDTQYF. The CDR3, as DNA: TGTGCCAGCAGCTTGGCCAGGGCTAGCGGGCGGGTCACAGATACGCAGTATTTT.

V and J are TRBV28 and TRBJ1-2; D is possibly TRBD1 (5 bases). Germline CDR1 is MDHEN and CDR2 is SYDVKM. This CDR3 contains 14 residues. Trimming removed 2 bases from V and 3 bases from J, with 10 bases in between. CDR3 residues: CASSLGGVDYGYTF. CDR3 coding DNA: TGTGCCAGCAGTTTAGGGGGGGTGGACTATGGCTACACCTTC.

The genes are TRBV4-1 and TRBJ1-6; D is undetermined. Germline values: CDR1 MGHRA, CDR2 YSYEKL. The CDR3 runs to 20 residues. V lost 4 bases to trimming and J lost 0 bases, with 22 bases between them. The CDR3 sequence: CASSRKIVDGSSSYNSPLHF. In nucleotides, the CDR3 is TGCGCCAGCAGCCGGAAAATCGTCGACGGGTCTAGCTCCTATAATTCACCCCTCCACTTT.